A single sample is the source of the 12 T cell receptor beta chains below, sequenced in a study of technical replicates of blood from four donors. Here immunoSEQ multiplex PCR was the method, and the copy in TCRdb shows in-frame clones only, minus some. In the table there are around 57,000 clones, about 96% of which are singletons. Sequencing was done on a sample of T cells isolated from PBMCs. The receptors here all came from a human donor in good health.

V gene TRBV2 combines with J gene TRBJ2-5; TRBD2 agrees at 8 bases. CDR3 length: 15 amino acids. Germline V lookup: CDR1 SNHLY, CDR2 FYNNEI. The V segment lost 6 bases and the J segment 5 bases; nucleotides outside the gene matches: 11. CDR3 amino acids: CASRVDPTSGETQYF. Written as DNA, the CDR3 is TGTGCCAGCAGAGTTGATCCCACTAGCGGTGAGACCCAGTACTTC.

This sequence joins TRBV29-1 and TRBJ2-1; possible D gene TRBD2, 6 bases. Per germline, CDR1 SQVTM and CDR2 ANQGSEA. The CDR3 runs to 16 residues. V lost 0 bases, J lost 0 bases, and 12 bases lay in between. CDR3 region: CSVEERDLPSYNEQFF. The DNA for the CDR3 is TGCAGCGTTGAAGAACGGGACTTGCCCTCCTACAATGAGCAGTTCTTC.

The chain uses TRBV29-1 and TRBJ1-1, with D perhaps TRBD1 (6 bases). Trimming cost V 4 bases and J 5 bases, with 14 bases left between them. CDR1 and CDR2 from the germline V gene are SQVTM and ANQGSEA. The CDR3 extends over 13 amino acids. The CDR3 loop is CSVAAGEGTEAFF. The CDR3 region has the DNA TGCAGCGTTGCGGCAGGGGAAGGGACTGAAGCTTTCTTT.

V gene TRBV5-1 combines with J gene TRBJ2-5; 10 positions agree with TRBD2. The germline CDR1 and CDR2 sequences are SGHRS and YFSETQ. The CDR3 is made up of 15 amino acids. After removal of 3 bases from V and 5 bases from J, the junction contained 7 bases not matched to a gene. CDR3 sequence: CASSSAAGGRETQYF. DNA of the CDR3: TGCGCCAGCAGCTCCGCAGCGGGAGGGAGGGAGACCCAGTACTTC.

The gene calls are TRBV7-8 and TRBJ1-2; 7 bases line up with TRBD1. CDR1 is SGHVS and CDR2 is FQNEAQ in the germline V gene. The CDR3 totals 15 residues. Trimming cost V 2 bases and J 4 bases; bases outside gene matches: 7. CDR3 residues: CASSLSLTGTYGYTF. The CDR3 nucleotides read TGTGCCAGCAGCTTAAGTTTGACAGGGACCTATGGCTACACCTTC.

The chain carries TRBV2 and TRBJ2-5; D possibly corresponds to TRBD2 (5 bases). Between the trimmed V and J ends, which lost 5 bases and 2 bases, there was a span of 9 bases. This CDR3 contains 13 residues. CDR1 is SNHLY, CDR2 FYNNEI, per germline. The DNA of the CDR3 is TGTGCCAGCAGTTGGAGGAAGCAAGAGACCCAGTACTTC. Protein product: CASSWRKQETQYF.

V gene TRBV5-6 combines with J gene TRBJ2-1; D is perhaps TRBD2 (6 bases). This CDR3 is built from 12 residues. V was shortened by 4 bases and J by 9 bases, with 11 bases between the two germline ends. Germline V gene data show CDR1 as SGHDT and CDR2 as YYEEEE. The CDR3 DNA sequence: TGTGCCAGCAGCATGGGACTCCCTGAGCAGTTCTTC. It encodes CASSMGLPEQFF.

V is TRBV6-1 and J is TRBJ1-1, with D uncertain. Trimming cost V 1 base and J 7 bases, with 7 bases left between them. The CDR3 covers 12 residues. The germline gives CDR1 MNHNS, CDR2 SASEGT. CDR3: CASSEGRVEAFF. The CDR3 DNA reads TGTGCCAGCAGTGAAGGGAGGGTTGAAGCTTTCTTT.

CDR3 loop: CASSVGGEQFF. CDR3 nucleotides: TGTGCCAGCAGCGTAGGCGGGGAGCAGTTCTTC. The V call is TRBV9, the J call TRBJ2-1, with a tentative D call TRBD2 (5 bases). CDR3 length: 11 residues. With 0 bases removed from V and 10 bases from J, the gap between germline ends came to 5 bases. Looked up from germline, CDR1 is SGDLS and CDR2 is YYNGEE. Full variable domain (missing parts from reference TRBV9 and TRBJ2-1): DSGVTQTPKHLITATGQRVTLRCSPRSGDLSVYWYQQSLDQGLQFLIQYYNGEERAKGNILERFSAQQFPDLHSELNLSSLELGDSALYFCASSVGGEQFFGPGTRLTVL.

The chain uses TRBV5-1 and TRBJ1-4, with D maybe TRBD1 (5 bases). CDR1 is SGHRS and CDR2 is YFSETQ in the germline V gene. CDR3 length equals 14 residues. The V end lost 0 bases, the J end lost 8 bases, and 11 bases lay between the germline ends. This chain's CDR3 is CASSLDQGGEKLFF. The CDR3 nucleotides read TGCGCCAGCAGCTTGGACCAGGGTGGCGAAAAACTGTTTTTT.

The gene calls are TRBV28 and TRBJ1-5; the D is unclear. CDR1 and CDR2 (germline): MDHEN, SYDVKM. V was clipped by 6 bases and J by 0 bases, with 9 bases between them. This CDR3 has 14 residues. CDR3 residues: CASSSGYSNQPQHF. The CDR3 bases are TGTGCCAGCAGCTCAGGTTATAGCAATCAGCCCCAGCATTTT.

The CDR3 loop reads CASSVETGNGYTF. In DNA, the CDR3 is TGTGCCAGCAGTGTCGAGACAGGCAATGGCTACACCTTC. The rearrangement joins TRBV2 to TRBJ1-2, with a tentative D call TRBD1 (6 bases). Germline CDR1 SNHLY, CDR2 FYNNEI. This CDR3 region has 13 residues. V gave up 4 bases and J gave up 6 bases, with 12 bases separating them.